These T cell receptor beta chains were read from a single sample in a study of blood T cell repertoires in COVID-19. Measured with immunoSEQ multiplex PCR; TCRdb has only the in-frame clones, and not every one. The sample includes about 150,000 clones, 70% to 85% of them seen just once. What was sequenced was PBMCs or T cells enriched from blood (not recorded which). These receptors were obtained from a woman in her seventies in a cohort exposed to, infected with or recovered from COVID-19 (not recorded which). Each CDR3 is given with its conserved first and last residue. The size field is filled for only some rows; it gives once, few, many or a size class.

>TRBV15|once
CATSWTSPDTQYF
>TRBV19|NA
CASTPGQGNQPQHF
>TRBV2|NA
CASKLFVGSGNTIYF
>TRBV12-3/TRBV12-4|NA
CASRRRGGDTQYF
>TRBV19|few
CASSGTVGRGNQPQHF
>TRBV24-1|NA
CATLARGLNTEAFF
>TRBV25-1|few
CASSQVGAFGNTIYF
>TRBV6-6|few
CASSSGQGIGETQYF
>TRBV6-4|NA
CASITPGGGYGYTF
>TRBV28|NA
CASTSEGQGRFQPQHF
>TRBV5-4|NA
CASSPPGGAGVGNEQFF
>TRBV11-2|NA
CASSFTGNQPQHF
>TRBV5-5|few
CASRAQGGEQFF
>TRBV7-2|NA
CASSLATSGGYEQFF
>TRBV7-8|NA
CASSLRQGLGDTQYF
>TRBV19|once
CASSPRPDINGEQYF
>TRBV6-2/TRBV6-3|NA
CASSYTPTGNYEQYF
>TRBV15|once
CATSTPQVSRTQYF
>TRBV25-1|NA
CASSESGGYTF
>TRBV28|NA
CASSFQYEQYF
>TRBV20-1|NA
CSATEDEKLFF
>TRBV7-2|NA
CASSLVAGGGYEQYF
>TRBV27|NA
CASRPARGLDNQPQHF
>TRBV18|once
CASSPRGENQPQHF
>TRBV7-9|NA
CASSTTGTVSGYGYTF
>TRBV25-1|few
CASGSGAYTGELFF
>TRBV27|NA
CASSTGQHYEQYF
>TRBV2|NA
CASSDEYSTDTQYF
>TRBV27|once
CASSLSITRGRGSGANVLTF
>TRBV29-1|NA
CSVEDLDRGIFSYNEQFF
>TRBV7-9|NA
CASSFVETQYF
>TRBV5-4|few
CASSLPGQGYTEAFF
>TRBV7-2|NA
CASSLRRSGTGELFF
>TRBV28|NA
CASSLGTGLSRPQHF
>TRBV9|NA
CASSRGQHNSPLHF
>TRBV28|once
CASSFFGGTYEQYF
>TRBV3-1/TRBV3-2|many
CASSLAGGPSTDTQYF
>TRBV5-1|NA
CASSLGASEDTQYF
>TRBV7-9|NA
CASSFGTSGRPFF
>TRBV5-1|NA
CASSDGGTEPEKLFF
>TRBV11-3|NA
CASSTQGGEQYF
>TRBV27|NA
CASSLQPLAGKLFF
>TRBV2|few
CASSADRVEQYF